The 24 T cell receptor beta chains presented below share a single source sample, sequenced in a study of breast tumors, draining lymph nodes, adjacent tissues. The lymph nodes were axillary draining lymph nodes from breast cancer patients. MiXCR, run by TCRdb on the multiplex PCR reads, gives a single entry per CDR3 protein. The table shows some 170,000 distinct CDR3 sequences, with 33% occurring only once. The sequenced sample consisted of axillary lymph node tissue. Every receptor here comes from a female donor with breast cancer. Some clones in this sample may be carry-over from other donors' samples.

This clonotype occurred many times. The rearrangement joins TRBV24-1 to TRBJ2-3; 7 nucleotides align to TRBD2. After removal of 9 bases from V and 4 bases from J, the junction contained 12 bases not matched to a gene. The CDR3 totals 15 residues. CDR1 and CDR2 (germline): KGHDR, SFDVKD. DNA of the CDR3: TGTGCCACCCGTCGGGGGGAACATATTTCAGATACGCAGTATTTT. Translation: CATRRGEHISDTQYF.

This clonotype came up many times. The V gene is TRBV12-3 or TRBV12-4, the J gene TRBJ2-1, with 10 bases lining up with TRBD2. V was pared by 5 bases and J by 8 bases, with 9 bases of the junction left unmatched. The CDR3 spans 15 residues. CDR3 residues: CASSLRAGGPDEQFF. CDR3 DNA: TGTGCCAGCAGTCTTAGAGCGGGAGGGCCGGATGAGCAGTTCTTC.

This clonotype was detected many times. This rearrangement joins TRBV11-2 to TRBJ2-5; 7 positions match TRBD1. The J segment lost 3 bases and the V segment lost 5 bases, leaving 3 bases of the junction unmatched. Germline loops: CDR1 SGHAT, CDR2 FQNNGV. The CDR3 is made up of 13 amino acids. CDR3 sequence: CASSLDREETQYF. CDR3 sequence (DNA): TGTGCCAGCAGCCTCGACAGGGAAGAGACCCAGTACTTC.

There are a few counts of this clonotype. The chain carries TRBV30 and TRBJ1-1; unclear D gene. The CDR3 covers 11 residues. Per germline, CDR1 GTSNPN and CDR2 SVGIG (reference sequence). V gave up 2 bases and J gave up 6 bases, with 7 bases separating them. This CDR3 is CAWSHGAEAFF. The CDR3 nucleotides read TGTGCCTGGAGTCATGGGGCTGAAGCTTTCTTT.

At least ten counts were recorded for this clonotype. The chain employs TRBV14 and TRBJ2-7; no firm D call. In germline, CDR1 is SGHDN, CDR2 FVKESK. This CDR3 has 11 amino acids. The V end lost 0 bases, the J end lost 3 bases, and 0 bases lay between the germline ends. The CDR3 is CASSQDYEQYF. CDR3 DNA sequence: TGTGCCAGCAGCCAAGACTACGAGCAGTACTTC. The full variable domain, with the rest looked up from reference TRBV14 and TRBJ2-7, is EAGVTQFPSHSVIEKGQTVTLRCDPISGHDNLYWYRRVMGKEIKFLLHFVKESKQDESGMPNNRFLAERTGGTYSTLKVQPAELEDSGVYFCASSQDYEQYFGPGTRLTVT.

The table lists this clonotype with many counts. The chain recombines TRBV4-1 with TRBJ2-5; D is undetermined. The germline V and J ends were trimmed by 0 bases and 7 bases, with 12 bases remaining between them. Germline CDR1 MGHRA, CDR2 YSYEKL. This CDR3 contains 14 residues. CDR3 residues: CASSQDPDLRTQYF. The CDR3 bases are TGCGCCAGCAGCCAAGATCCCGACTTAAGGACCCAGTACTTC.

This clonotype has at least ten counts. The V call is TRBV5-1, the J call TRBJ2-1; a possible D gene is TRBD1 (6 bases). This CDR3 spans 14 amino acids. Germline CDR1 and CDR2: SGHRS and YFSETQ. V lost 9 bases, J lost 2 bases, and 15 bases lay in between. CDR3 bases: TGCGCCACCCTCCTCGACAGGACCTACAATGAGCAGTTCTTC. This sequence encodes CATLLDRTYNEQFF.

CDR3 DNA sequence: TGTGCCAGCAGTCGACCGACAGGGGTAAGCACTGAAGCTTTCTTT. Translation: CASSRPTGVSTEAFF. The chain couples TRBV6-1 to TRBJ1-1; 8 bases align to TRBD1. V gave up 5 bases and J gave up 4 bases; unmatched junction bases: 9. This CDR3 is built from 15 residues. Germline loops: CDR1 MNHNS, CDR2 SASEGT.

This clonotype has at least ten counts. The chain joins TRBV6-1 to TRBJ1-2; D is possibly TRBD1 (5 bases). V dropped 6 bases and J dropped 5 bases, with 25 bases sitting between them. The CDR3 length is 17 residues. The germline gives CDR1 MNHNS, CDR2 SASEGT. The CDR3 loop reads CASSSPGRSVGGYGYTF. CDR3 DNA sequence: TGTGCCAGCAGCTCTCCGGGACGGAGTGTGGGTGGGTATGGCTACACCTTC.

This clonotype was seen only a few times. The chain couples TRBV6-2 or TRBV6-3 to TRBJ2-1; D tentatively fits TRBD1 or TRBD2 (5 bases each). The CDR3 consists of 15 residues. The V gene's germline CDR1 is MNHEY and CDR2 SVGEGT. The V gene lost 4 bases and the J gene lost 6 bases, with 16 bases spanning the gap. CDR3 in DNA: TGTGCCAGCAGTTCTCCGGGTAGGGACGGCAATGAGCAGTTCTTC. Translating gives CASSSPGRDGNEQFF.

This clonotype was seen at least ten times. The rearrangement links TRBV2 to TRBJ2-3; 9 bases align to TRBD1. Germline V CDR1 and CDR2: SNHLY, FYNNEI. CDR3 length equals 13 residues. V gave up 6 bases and J gave up 7 bases; unmatched junction bases: 5. CDR3 in DNA: TGTGCCAGCAGGGACAGGGGCTTCAATACGCAGTATTTT. This codes for CASRDRGFNTQYF.

The chain joins TRBV20-1 to TRBJ1-1; TRBD1 aligns across 10 bases. Trimming removed 1 base from V and 4 bases from J; junction bases left unmatched: 6. CDR1 DFQATT and CDR2 SNEGSKA come from the germline V gene (reference sequence). This CDR3 is built from 15 residues. The CDR3 DNA follows: TGCAGTGCTAGAGTGGGGACAGGGGCGGTCACTGAAGCTTTCTTT. This gives the protein CSARVGTGAVTEAFF.

This chain uses TRBV28 with TRBJ1-2; 8 bases fit TRBD1. The CDR3 covers 14 residues. Germline loops: CDR1 MDHEN, CDR2 SYDVKM. Trimming removed 4 bases from V and 8 bases from J; junction bases left unmatched: 9. This chain's CDR3 is CASSSSIRGPGYTF. CDR3 DNA: TGTGCCAGCAGTTCTTCAATCAGGGGGCCCGGCTACACCTTC.

The chain uses TRBV6-5 and TRBJ2-5; 14 bases line up with TRBD2. The CDR3 sequence is 17 residues long. V shed 6 bases, J shed 2 bases, and the junction held 8 bases outside the gene matches. Germline-derived CDR1 and CDR2 are MNHEY and SVGAGI. CDR3 region: CASRRGLAGGLQETQYF. The CDR3 coding sequence is TGTGCCAGCAGACGCGGACTAGCGGGGGGCCTACAAGAGACCCAGTACTTC.

This clonotype has just a few counts. A single base separates this from a much larger clone, so it may be a read error. The chain recombines TRBV11-3 with TRBJ2-1; weak D call: TRBD2 (7 bases). V lost 5 bases, J lost 7 bases, and 27 bases lay in between. The CDR3 spans 18 residues. In germline, CDR1 is SGHNT, CDR2 YENEEA. CDR3 nucleotides: TGTGCCAGCAGCCTGGGCGGTTTCACCGGGGGGCTAGGGAATGAGCAGTTCTTC. Protein product: CASSLGGFTGGLGNEQFF.

The chain couples TRBV9 to TRBJ2-7; no firm D call. Looked up from germline, CDR1 is SGDLS and CDR2 is YYNGEE. V was shortened by 4 bases and J by 0 bases, with 11 bases between the two germline ends. This CDR3 comprises 14 residues. This CDR3 is CASSQTGYSYEQYF. In DNA form, the CDR3 reads TGTGCCAGCAGCCAAACCGGGTACTCCTACGAGCAGTACTTC. Full variable domain (rest looked up from reference TRBV9 and TRBJ2-7): DSGVTQTPKHLITATGQRVTLRCSPRSGDLSVYWYQQSLDQGLQFLIQYYNGEERAKGNILERFSAQQFPDLHSELNLSSLELGDSALYFCASSQTGYSYEQYFGPGTRLTVT.

The V gene is TRBV11-2, the J gene TRBJ1-6; 10 positions agree with TRBD1. Trimming cost V 4 bases and J 7 bases; bases outside gene matches: 4. Germline V lookup: CDR1 SGHAT, CDR2 FQNNGV. The CDR3 totals 15 residues. The CDR3 spells CASSSDRGRNSPLHF. CDR3 DNA: TGTGCCAGCAGCTCCGACAGGGGGCGGAATTCACCCCTCCACTTT. Based on the CDR3 plus reference TRBV11-2 and TRBJ1-6, the full variable domain is EAGVAQSPRYKIIEKRQSVAFWCNPISGHATLYWYQQILGQGPKLLIQFQNNGVVDDSQLPKDRFSAERLKGVDSTLKIQPAKLEDSAVYLCASSSDRGRNSPLHFGNGTRLTVT.

In its sample, this clonotype was seen many times. Possible read error: a much larger clone is one base away. This chain links TRBV20-1 with TRBJ1-6; possible D gene TRBD1, 5 bases. The CDR3 has 13 residues. V lost 5 bases to trimming and J lost 11 bases, with 16 bases between them. CDR1 and CDR2 from the germline V gene are DFQATT and SNEGSKA (reference sequence). The CDR3 bases are TGCAGTGCTCGATCCAGGGTCGGTCCACCCCTCCACTTT. Its protein is CSARSRVGPPLHF.

CDR3 nucleotide sequence: TGTGCCAGCAGCCATCCTACTAGCGGGAGGGCCGCTGAGCAGTTCTTC. Encoded protein: CASSHPTSGRAAEQFF. The chain recombines TRBV3-1 with TRBJ2-1; TRBD2 matches at 13 bases. V lost 3 bases to trimming and J lost 9 bases; unmatched junction nucleotides: 8. The CDR3 totals 16 residues. CDR1 LGHDT and CDR2 YNNKEL come from the germline V gene (reference sequence).

The chain is built from TRBV19 and TRBJ2-2, with 10 positions matching TRBD2. The germline CDR1 and CDR2 sequences are LNHDA and SQIVND (reference sequence). The CDR3 sequence is 15 residues long. After removal of 6 bases from V and 5 bases from J, the junction contained 6 bases not matched to a gene. CDR3 DNA sequence: TGTGCCAGTAGGGAGACTAGCGGGTTGACCGGGGAGCTGTTTTTT. It codes for CASRETSGLTGELFF.

The chain combines TRBV3-1 with TRBJ1-1; possibly TRBD1 for D (6 bases). V shed 4 bases and J shed 0 bases, with 12 bases lying between them. Per germline, CDR1 LGHDT and CDR2 YNNKEL (reference sequence). There are 15 residues in the CDR3. The CDR3 coding sequence is TGTGCCAGCAGCCGCCACGGACAGTTGAACACTGAAGCTTTCTTT. This sequence encodes CASSRHGQLNTEAFF. The variable domain in full, with the rest retrieved from reference TRBV3-1 and TRBJ1-1, is DTAVSQTPKYLVTQMGNDKSIKCEQNLGHDTMYWYKQDSKKFLKIMFSYNNKELIINETVPNRFSPKSPDKAHLNLHINSLELGDSAVYFCASSRHGQLNTEAFFGQGTRLTVV.

This chain uses TRBV20-1 with TRBJ2-6, with 7 positions matching TRBD2. CDR3 length: 24 residues. Germline-derived CDR1 and CDR2 are DFQATT and SNEGSKA (reference sequence). Trimming at V came to 1 base and at J to 0 bases, leaving 27 bases not matched to a gene. The CDR3 here is CSARVGRLATSYEQYFSGANVLTF. CDR3 nucleotides: TGCAGTGCTAGAGTTGGAAGACTAGCTACCTCCTACGAGCAGTACTTCTCTGGGGCCAACGTCCTGACTTTC.

On this clonotype itself: Given a much more abundant clone one base away, this may be a read error. V usage is TRBV6-2 or TRBV6-3 and J usage is TRBJ2-7; D is possibly TRBD1 (5 bases). This CDR3 has 16 residues. Germline lookup yields CDR1 MNHEY and CDR2 SVGEGT. CDR3 bases: TGTGCCAGCAGTCACTCGCAACAGGACGGAGTCCACGAGCAGTACTTC. Its protein is CASSHSQQDGVHEQYF.

This clonotype was counted at least ten times. This chain joins TRBV27 and TRBJ2-7; the match to TRBD2 covers 14 bases. V was pared by 2 bases and J by 6 bases, with 6 bases of the junction left unmatched. The CDR3 spans 16 residues. Germline CDR1 MNHEY, CDR2 SMNVEV (reference sequence). The CDR3 nucleotides are TGTGCCAGCAGTTTAACTGGGACTAGCGGGAGCGCCGAGCAGTACTTC. Residues: CASSLTGTSGSAEQYF.